The text below deals with one T cell receptor (beta chain). This clone showed up just a few times. Which antigen it targets is not known. Compared with germline, one end of the junction differs, possibly owing to a read error. The CDR3 spans 12 residues, from the cysteine through the phenylalanine. Just CDR3 DNA is preserved here, 36 bases in frame from base 1. The germline V gene (reference sequence) provides CDR1 PRHDT and CDR2 FYEKMQ. Libraries were made using the immunoSEQ multiplex PCR assay. A mixture of 60 forward primers for TCR Vbeta segments and 13 reverse primers for TCR Jbeta segments was used in the multiplex PCR. The CDR3 region of rearranged TCR beta genes was amplified from genomic DNA with a multiplex PCR assay. The amplified TCR beta libraries were sequenced on the Illumina HiSeq System as 87-base-pair reads. In the authors' own workflow: A later analysis tallied about 77 million unique TCR beta chains across the 666 repertoires, and about 12 million of those chains were shared by two or more donors. Raw reads were error-corrected and collapsed into unique sequences by a nearest-neighbor algorithm in which closely related sequences were merged to remove PCR and sequencing errors. To assign V, D and J gene segments, CDR3 sequences were aligned to IMGT reference sequences. For a sequence to be retained, a match of at least six nucleotides to both a V gene segment and a J gene segment was required. A rearrangement was called productive if the CDR3 had no stop codons and remained in frame with V and J, and every other rearrangement was called non-productive. CDR3 was defined by IMGT convention, running from the second conserved V-encoded cysteine to the conserved J-encoded phenylalanine. The earlier analysis of approximately 590 of the donors excluded any sequence lacking an unambiguous match to a single V gene segment. In an earlier analysis of roughly 500 of the donors, V segments were called functional above 56.7% productive rearrangements and were called segregating when the between-donor standard deviation exceeded 5%. A statistical classification framework was built to diagnose cytomegalovirus status from the catalog of TCR beta chain sequences. In a later analysis, V and J genes were assigned by comparing TCR nucleotide sequences against IMGT/GENE-DB human TR gene sequences. The TCRdist pipeline was used in a later analysis to assign CDR3 sequences and most-parsimonious VDJ recombination scenarios. In a later analysis, each TCR beta chain was defined by its CDR3 amino acid sequence together with its V-gene family, and reads without a unique V-gene family were excluded. As a way to deal with suspected cross-contamination and a sequencing artifact, a later analysis dropped 450 to 700 nucleotide sequences that were highly shared and had low generation probability. A later analysis calculated a clonal expansion index for each public chain from normalized within-repertoire ranks of inferred template counts. In a later analysis, generation probabilities were computed with a VDJ recombination model fitted to out-of-frame rearrangements, and the resulting probabilities were checked against IGoR. Hypergeometric tests were used in a later analysis to score TCR-TCR, TCR-HLA and TCR-CMV co-occurrence, with a repertoire-size bias correction applied to the TCR pairs. In a later analysis, false discovery rates were estimated by permuting HLA or CMV assignments 20 times. A later analysis grouped co-occurring TCRs with DBSCAN, adding TCRdist sequence similarity when clustering within HLA-allele-positive subsets. Repertoires with fewer than 30,000 or more than 120,000 public chains were left out of co-occurrence clustering, as were about five repertoires with anomalous nucleotide sharing. TCRdb provides this immuneACCESS table in a form limited to in-frame rearrangements. Some clones are lacking; in checked studies, under half of them reflect an unresolved V gene, and why the rest are absent is not known. Clonal size and the V and J genes are those of that table, whereas D and trimming came from the DNA. The sample profile shows some 140,000 clones; about four fifths of them were found once. The top ten constitute less than 1.5% of the sample.

In total, 630 or so healthy bone marrow donors made up the cohort. All cohort members were sampled while nominally healthy, although unrecorded immune exposures were likely present. The donor was CMV seropositive and was included in the group of 289 seropositive cohort members. Every donor gave a peripheral blood sample, and the peripheral blood mononuclear cells from that sample were used for TCR beta sequencing. Genomic DNA extraction from the blood cell samples was performed with the Qiagen DNeasy Blood Extraction Kit. This entry comes from a study of cytomegalovirus exposure and HLA in healthy donors (dated 2017 in TCRdb). About the investigation overall: According to an earlier analysis of several hundred of the donors, about 179 million T cells yielded 90 million to 140 million unique TCR beta sequences and about 300 Gb of sequence data. An early release that covered approximately 600 HLA-typed donors contained around 300 gigabases of sequencing data and 65 million to 100 million unique TCR sequences. The genetic ancestry cluster associated with self-reported Caucasian donors included 65% to 90% of the roughly 360 genotyped donors. The study aimed to test whether cataloging public T cell receptors could reveal signatures of past pathogen exposure. The T cell repertoires of about 700 subjects were profiled by immunosequencing and related to cytomegalovirus serostatus. Besides the first cohort of 500 to 700 subjects, a separate validation cohort made up of 120 different subjects was used. High-throughput TCR immunosequencing, statistical association of individual TCRs with disease status, and machine learning were combined to predict cytomegalovirus infection status. A later analysis re-examined previously published TCR beta repertoires from around 670 donors and added high-resolution HLA genotyping to investigate patterns of TCR occurrence. Rather than using new phenotypic data, the later analysis identified candidate immune exposures from TCR beta sequences and from how often those sequences occurred across donors. To decide whether each TCR beta V gene segment behaved as functional or pseudogenic, an earlier analysis of 587 of the donors relied on high-throughput TCR beta sequencing. Alongside the repertoire data, information on donor age, sex, ethnicity and CMV serostatus was compiled. A later genetic analysis used genome-wide SNP genotypes for about three fifths of the 666 donors, treating that subset as a discovery cohort. Every discovery cohort repertoire had been produced on one sequencing platform. Both class I and class II loci were covered by HLA typing, at four-digit resolution. The number of typed donors differed by locus: roughly 620-630 for A, B, C, DRB1 and DQB1; approximately 520 for DQA1; around 580 for DPA1; and roughly 450 for DPB1. A few DR-DQ haplotypes were treated as single units for association and clustering because of strong linkage in the cohort. On average, around 240,000 unique TCR beta nucleotide sequences were sequenced per donor among 398 genotyped donors of the cohort, with 15% to 20% of those sequences being non-productive.

Points the paper makes about the study in general: Cytomegalovirus status was reported to be diagnosed by the classifier with high specificity and sensitivity in both the original and validation cohorts. In a later analysis, HLA-associated TCR beta chains showed more clonal expansion and lower generation probabilities than non-associated chains that were equally common. When HLA alleles, especially DR and DQ, strongly co-occurred, TCR associations were difficult to assign to individual alleles. The only immune exposure information available for the cohort was CMV serostatus. HLA typing was unavailable for some donors at each locus, so association tests used only the typed subset. A further reported finding was that TCR beta sequences accurately predicted the HLA-A and HLA-B alleles for most subjects in the first cohort. Only TCR beta chains were sequenced in this cohort, and the absence of alpha or paired-chain data limited detectable features. Most CMV-associated TCR beta chains appeared to be HLA-restricted in a later analysis, and the HLA associations seemed to be driven largely by CMV exposure. The study gave a list of under 200 TCR beta chains associated with cytomegalovirus. A cluster of highly shared sequence variants was judged likely to represent a technical artifact of the sequencing pipeline. Because counts were too low, seventeen rarely observed V segments, including chromosome 9 orphons, were excluded from the earlier analysis of several hundred of the donors. According to a later analysis, parvovirus B19, influenza, CMV and Epstein-Barr virus appeared linked to several top co-occurrence clusters. An association between a missense DCLRE1C variant and V-gene and J-gene trimming of TCR beta chains was found in a later genetic analysis and replicated in an independent cohort. In a later analysis, 16,951 TCR beta sequences were associated with specific HLA alleles at a false discovery rate of 0.05. Some IMGT-functional V segments, including TRBV6-2 and TRBV6-3, could not be told apart with the 87-base-pair reads, so those segments were excluded. According to the authors, the approach could potentially be generalized to other disease states and immunological phenotypes. Correlated functional status among segregating V segments might be attributable to linkage disequilibrium, but an unknown experimental factor could not be ruled out. A few of the identified cytomegalovirus-associated TCR beta chains were confirmed in vitro to be specific for cytomegalovirus antigens. An earlier analysis of some 560 of the donors showed that most TCR beta V segments appeared in productive rearrangements either about 87% or about 30% of the time, which broadly matched IMGT annotations. According to a later analysis, TCR association rates differed among HLA loci, with DRB1 alleles showing the most associated TCRs and HLA-C alleles showing the fewest. Across donors, most TCR sequences were observed very rarely, whereas some public TCRs were present in many individuals. Roughly uniform sequencing depth across donors was assumed in presence/absence analyses, although this assumption may not hold. Compared with the approximately 710-donor mean, donors in an Asian-associated ancestry cluster had fewer N-insertions in productive TCRs, according to a later genetic analysis.

This receptor chain uses TRBV13 and TRBJ1-2; 9 central nucleotides agree with TRBD1. The clonotype was recovered from a male donor in good health and CMV-seropositive. The sequenced sample consisted of PBMCs. The DNA reads TGTGCCAGCAGTAGCCGGGACAGGGATGGCTCCTTC. It encodes CASSSRDRDGSF.